These 5 T cell receptor beta chains were all obtained from the same sample, sequenced in a study of OX40 agonist ivuxolimab in advanced cancers. Data came from immunoSEQ multiplex PCR; TCRdb stores just in-frame clones and leaves some out. The sample shows 50,000 to 65,000 clones, around 89% of them seen only once. This sample comprised CD4+ or CD8+ T cells sorted from blood, obtained in a trial of the OX40 agonist ivuxolimab. All receptors come from an adult with an advanced solid tumor such as melanoma, head and neck, liver or kidney cancer.

This chain uses TRBV5-1 with TRBJ2-2; no clear D. Germline V lookup: CDR1 SGHRS, CDR2 YFSETQ. The ends were cut back, 5 bases at V and 2 bases at J, with 7 bases in the middle. The CDR3 spans 13 residues. DNA for the CDR3: TGCGCCAGCAGAACAGTAAACACCGGGGAGCTGTTTTTT. This translates into CASRTVNTGELFF.

The chain uses TRBV6-5 and TRBJ2-5; D may be TRBD2 (7 bases). This CDR3 comprises 14 residues. V shed 7 bases and J shed 5 bases, with 17 bases lying between them. Germline CDR1 is MNHEY and CDR2 is SVGAGI. The CDR3 region is CASTPSGRGETQYF. The CDR3 DNA is TGTGCCAGCACTCCGTCGGGGAGGGGGGAGACCCAGTACTTC.

This sequence joins TRBV5-4 and TRBJ1-3; D not certain. The CDR3 is 15 residues long. CDR1 and CDR2 (germline): SGHNT, YYREEE (reference sequence). V lost 0 bases and J lost 0, with 7 bases in between. CDR3 in amino acids: CASSLAGVSGNTIYF. CDR3 nucleotide sequence: TGTGCCAGCAGCTTGGCCGGGGTCTCTGGAAACACCATATATTTT.

The rearrangement links TRBV9 to TRBJ1-2; D not certain. CDR3 length: 14 amino acids. Per the germline V gene, CDR1 is SGDLS and CDR2 is YYNGEE. Trimming took 2 bases from V and 4 from J, leaving 12 bases between them. The CDR3 coding sequence is TGTGCCAGCAGCGTCCACACGGGGATCTATGGCTACACCTTC. It specifies CASSVHTGIYGYTF.

V is TRBV19 and J is TRBJ2-1, with 7 bases fitting TRBD2. This CDR3 contains 18 residues. The trim removed 5 bases at V and 0 bases at J, leaving 13 bases unmatched. Germline CDR1 is LNHDA and CDR2 is SQIVND (reference sequence). The CDR3: CASSPRRRGGSSYNEQFF. CDR3 nucleotide sequence: TGTGCCAGTAGTCCGCGACGTAGGGGCGGGAGCTCCTACAATGAGCAGTTCTTC. The full variable domain, in which reference TRBV19 and TRBJ2-1 provide the parts outside the CDR3, is DGGITQSPKYLFRKEGQNVTLSCEQNLNHDAMYWYRQDPGQGLRLIYYSQIVNDFQKGDIAEGYSVSREKKESFPLTVTSAQKNPTAFYLCASSPRRRGGSSYNEQFFGPGTRLTVL.